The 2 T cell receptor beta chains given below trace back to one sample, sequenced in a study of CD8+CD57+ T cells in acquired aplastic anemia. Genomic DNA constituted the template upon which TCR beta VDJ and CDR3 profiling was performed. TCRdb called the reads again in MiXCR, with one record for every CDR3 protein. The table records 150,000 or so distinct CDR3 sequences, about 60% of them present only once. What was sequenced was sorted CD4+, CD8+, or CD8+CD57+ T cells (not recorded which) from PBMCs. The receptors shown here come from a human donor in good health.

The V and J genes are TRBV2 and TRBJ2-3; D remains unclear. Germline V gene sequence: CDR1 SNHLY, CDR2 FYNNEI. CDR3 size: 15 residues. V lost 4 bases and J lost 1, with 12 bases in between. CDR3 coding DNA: TGTGCCAGCAGTGTAGGTTGGCCCGGCACAGATACGCAGTATTTT. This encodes CASSVGWPGTDTQYF. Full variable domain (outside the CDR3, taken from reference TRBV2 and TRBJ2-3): EPEVTQTPSHQVTQMGQEVILRCVPISNHLYFYWYRQILGQKVEFLVSFYNNEISEKSEIFDDQFSVERPDGSNFTLKIRSTKLEDSAMYFCASSVGWPGTDTQYFGPGTRLTVL.

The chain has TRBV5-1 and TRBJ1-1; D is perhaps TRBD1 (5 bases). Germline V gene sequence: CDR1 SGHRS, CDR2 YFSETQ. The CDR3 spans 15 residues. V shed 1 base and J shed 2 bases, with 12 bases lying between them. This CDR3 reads CASSLMGEGNTEAFF. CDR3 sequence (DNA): TGCGCCAGCAGCTTGATGGGGGAGGGTAACACTGAAGCTTTCTTT.